This TCR beta chain originates from a study of resident and recirculating memory T cells in vitiligo. Study-wide background: Each patient gave two lesional and two nonlesional epidermal shave biopsies, plus PBMCs. The samples were homogenized without cell sorting before genomic DNA extraction.

The CDR3 has 13 residues. Between the trimmed V and J ends, which lost 5 bases and 6 bases, there was a span of 12 bases. The germline CDR1 and CDR2 sequences are SGHTA and FQGNSA. Sequenced by immunoSEQ multiplex PCR; TCRdb stores in-frame clones only, minus some. Of 55,000 to 75,000 clones in the sample, just over 90% were seen once. Concerning this clone itself: Its antigen is unidentified.

General study results and limits: TCR sequences were not conserved across biopsy sites or patients.

No vitiligo treatment was given during the prior three months. Sequenced input: blood. J is TRBJ2-3 and V is TRBV7-2, with TRBD2 as a possible D gene (7 bases). The sequence was obtained from a male donor with vitiligo. This CDR3 reads CASSNRGADTQYF. CDR3 DNA: TGTGCCAGCAGCAACCGGGGGGCGGATACGCAGTATTTT.